The clone carrying this TCR beta chain was detected once. The antigen is undetermined. This entry belongs to a study of beta chain features in type 1 diabetes. Looking at the study overall: Cell yields, gender and age were similar in healthy donors and patients.

Looked up from germline, CDR1 is SNHLY and CDR2 is FYNNEI. V lost 7 bases and J 6 bases, leaving 19 bases between the germline ends. The CDR3 runs to 15 residues. The investigators reverse transcribed all of the isolated RNA, so they sequenced expressed TCRB transcripts. Assay used: immunoSEQ multiplex PCR; TCRdb lists only in-frame clones, some missing. Of about 180,000 clones in the sample, 10% to 15% were seen once. General study findings and limits: Any HLA type influence on TCRB rearrangement was left unresolved here. PCR might pick shorter templates more often, in the same way for patients and controls.

Stem cell-like memory, regulatory, central memory and naive CD4+ cells were sorted via CD45RO/CCR7/CD25/CD127/CD95/CD27. This clonotype originated in a woman under 30 in good health. Sequenced: central memory CD4+ T cells from blood. This chain uses TRBV2 with TRBJ2-1; D might be TRBD2 (9 bases). CDR3 region: CASTARGRGGNEQFF. The CDR3 DNA reads as TGTGCCAGCACCGCCAGGGGGCGGGGGGGCAATGAGCAGTTCTTC.